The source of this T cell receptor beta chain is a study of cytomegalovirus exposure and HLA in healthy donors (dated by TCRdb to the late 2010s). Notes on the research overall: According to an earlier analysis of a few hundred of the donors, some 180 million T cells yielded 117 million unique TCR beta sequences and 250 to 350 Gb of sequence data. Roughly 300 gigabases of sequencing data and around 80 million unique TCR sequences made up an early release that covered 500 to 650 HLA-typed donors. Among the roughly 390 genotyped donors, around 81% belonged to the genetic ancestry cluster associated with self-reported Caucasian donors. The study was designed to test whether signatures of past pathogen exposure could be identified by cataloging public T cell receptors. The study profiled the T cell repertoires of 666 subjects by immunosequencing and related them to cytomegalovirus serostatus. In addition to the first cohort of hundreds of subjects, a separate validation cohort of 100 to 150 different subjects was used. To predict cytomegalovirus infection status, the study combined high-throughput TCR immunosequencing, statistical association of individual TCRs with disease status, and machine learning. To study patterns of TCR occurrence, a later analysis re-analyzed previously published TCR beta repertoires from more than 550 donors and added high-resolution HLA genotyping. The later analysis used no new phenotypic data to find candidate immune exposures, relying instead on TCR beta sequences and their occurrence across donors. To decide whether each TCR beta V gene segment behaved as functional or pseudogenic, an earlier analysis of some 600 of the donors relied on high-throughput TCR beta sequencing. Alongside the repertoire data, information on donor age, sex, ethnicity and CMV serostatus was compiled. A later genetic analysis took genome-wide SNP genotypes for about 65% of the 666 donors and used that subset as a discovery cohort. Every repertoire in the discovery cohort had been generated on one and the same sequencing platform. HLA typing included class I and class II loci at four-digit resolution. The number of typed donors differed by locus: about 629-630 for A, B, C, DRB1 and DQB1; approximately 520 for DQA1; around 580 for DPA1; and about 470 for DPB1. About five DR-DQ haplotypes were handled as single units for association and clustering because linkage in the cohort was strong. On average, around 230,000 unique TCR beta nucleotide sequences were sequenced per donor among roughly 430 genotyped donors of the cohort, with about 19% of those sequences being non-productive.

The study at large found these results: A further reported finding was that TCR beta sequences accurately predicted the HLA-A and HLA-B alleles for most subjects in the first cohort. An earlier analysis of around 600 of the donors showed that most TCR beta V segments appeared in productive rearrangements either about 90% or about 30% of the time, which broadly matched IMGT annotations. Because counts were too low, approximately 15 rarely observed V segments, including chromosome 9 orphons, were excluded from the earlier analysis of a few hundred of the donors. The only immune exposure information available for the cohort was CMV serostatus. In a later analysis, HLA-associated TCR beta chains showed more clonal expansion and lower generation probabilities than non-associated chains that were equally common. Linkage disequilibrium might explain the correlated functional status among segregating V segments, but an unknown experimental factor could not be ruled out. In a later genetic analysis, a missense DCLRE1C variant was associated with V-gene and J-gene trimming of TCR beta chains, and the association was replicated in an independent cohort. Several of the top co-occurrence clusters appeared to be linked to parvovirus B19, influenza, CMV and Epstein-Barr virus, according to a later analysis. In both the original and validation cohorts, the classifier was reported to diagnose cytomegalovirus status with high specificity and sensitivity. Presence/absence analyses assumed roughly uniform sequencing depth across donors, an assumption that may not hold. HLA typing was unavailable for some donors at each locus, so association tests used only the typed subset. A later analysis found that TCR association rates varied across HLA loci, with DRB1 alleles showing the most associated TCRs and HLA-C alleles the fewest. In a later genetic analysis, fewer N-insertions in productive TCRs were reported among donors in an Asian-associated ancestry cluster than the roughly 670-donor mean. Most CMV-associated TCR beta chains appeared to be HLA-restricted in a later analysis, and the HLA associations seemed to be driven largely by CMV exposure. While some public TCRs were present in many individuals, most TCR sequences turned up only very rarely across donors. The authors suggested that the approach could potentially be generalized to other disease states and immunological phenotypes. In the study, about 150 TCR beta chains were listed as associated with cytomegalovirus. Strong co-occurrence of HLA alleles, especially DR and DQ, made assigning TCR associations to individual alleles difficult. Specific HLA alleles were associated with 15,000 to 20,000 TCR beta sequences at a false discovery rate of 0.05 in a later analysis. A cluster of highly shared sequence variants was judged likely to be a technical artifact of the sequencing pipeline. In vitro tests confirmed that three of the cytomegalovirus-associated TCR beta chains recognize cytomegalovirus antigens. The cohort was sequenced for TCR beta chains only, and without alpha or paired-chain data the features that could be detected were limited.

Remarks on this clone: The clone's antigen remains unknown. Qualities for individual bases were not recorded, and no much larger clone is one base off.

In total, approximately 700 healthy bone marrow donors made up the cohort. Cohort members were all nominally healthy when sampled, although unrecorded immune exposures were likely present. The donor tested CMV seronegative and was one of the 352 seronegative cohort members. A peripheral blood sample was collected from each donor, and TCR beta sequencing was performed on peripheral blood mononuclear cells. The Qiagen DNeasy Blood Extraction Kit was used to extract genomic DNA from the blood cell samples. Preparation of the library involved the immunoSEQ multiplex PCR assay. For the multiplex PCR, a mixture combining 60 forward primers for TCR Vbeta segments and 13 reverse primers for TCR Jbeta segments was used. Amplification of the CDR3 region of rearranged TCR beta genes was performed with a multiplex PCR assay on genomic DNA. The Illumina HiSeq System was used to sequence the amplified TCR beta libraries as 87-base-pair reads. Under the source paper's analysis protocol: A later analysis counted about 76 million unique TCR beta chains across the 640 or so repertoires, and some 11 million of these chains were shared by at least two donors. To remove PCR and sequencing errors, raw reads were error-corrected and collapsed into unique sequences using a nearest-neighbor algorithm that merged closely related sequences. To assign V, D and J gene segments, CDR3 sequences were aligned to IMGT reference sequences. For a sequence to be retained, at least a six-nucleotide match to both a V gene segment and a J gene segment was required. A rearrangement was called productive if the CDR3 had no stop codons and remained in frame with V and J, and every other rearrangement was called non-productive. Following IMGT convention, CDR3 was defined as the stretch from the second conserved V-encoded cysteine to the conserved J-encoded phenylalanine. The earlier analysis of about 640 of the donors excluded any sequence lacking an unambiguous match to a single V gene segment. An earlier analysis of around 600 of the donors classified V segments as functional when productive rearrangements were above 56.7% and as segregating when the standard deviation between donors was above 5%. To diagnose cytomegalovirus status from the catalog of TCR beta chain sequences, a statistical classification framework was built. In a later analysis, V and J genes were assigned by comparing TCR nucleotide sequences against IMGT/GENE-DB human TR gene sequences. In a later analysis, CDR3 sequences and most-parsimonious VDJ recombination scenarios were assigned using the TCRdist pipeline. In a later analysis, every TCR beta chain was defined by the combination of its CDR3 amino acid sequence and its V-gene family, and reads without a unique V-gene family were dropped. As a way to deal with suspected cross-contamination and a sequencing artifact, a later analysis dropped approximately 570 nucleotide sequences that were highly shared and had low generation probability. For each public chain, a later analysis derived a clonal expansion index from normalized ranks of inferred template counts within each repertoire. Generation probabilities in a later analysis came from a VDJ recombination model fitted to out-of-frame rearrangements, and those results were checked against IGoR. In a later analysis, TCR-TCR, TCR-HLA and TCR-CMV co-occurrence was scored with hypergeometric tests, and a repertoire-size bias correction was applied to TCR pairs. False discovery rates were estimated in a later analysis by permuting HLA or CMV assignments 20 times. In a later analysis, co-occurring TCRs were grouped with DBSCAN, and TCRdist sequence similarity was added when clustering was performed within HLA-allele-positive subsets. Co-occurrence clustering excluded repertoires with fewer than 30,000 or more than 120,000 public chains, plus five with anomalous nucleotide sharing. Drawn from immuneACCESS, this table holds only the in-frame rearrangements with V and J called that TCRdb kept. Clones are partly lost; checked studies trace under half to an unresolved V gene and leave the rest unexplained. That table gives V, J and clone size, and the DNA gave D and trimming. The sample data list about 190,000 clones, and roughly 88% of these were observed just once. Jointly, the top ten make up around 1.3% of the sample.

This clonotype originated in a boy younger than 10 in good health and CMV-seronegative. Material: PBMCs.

The DNA sequence is as follows: TGTGCCAGCACAGTAGCGGGAGCCGATACGCAGTATTTT. The encoded protein is CASTVAGADTQYF. The chain couples TRBV9 to TRBJ2-3; TRBD2 matches 9 bases in the middle. V and J are trimmed by 6 bases and 6 bases, and the gene matches miss 5 bases of the junction. The CDR3 runs 13 amino acids, cysteine and phenylalanine included. Solely the CDR3 DNA is kept, with 39 bases framed from the first base. For CDR1 and CDR2, the germline V gene lists SGDLS and YYNGEE.